This TCR beta chain was documented in a study of CD8 T cells in Susac syndrome. Trimming removed 5 bases at V and 2 bases at J, with 14 bases between. The CDR3 contains 15 residues. The germline V gene has CDR1 WSHSY and CDR2 SAAADI. Reverse transcription of roughly 0.5 to 1 ug RNA was performed with random hexamers. TCRdb used MiXCR to reprocess the immunoSEQ multiplex PCR reads, holding one entry per CDR3 protein. The sample lists about 150,000 distinct CDR3 sequences, around 96% occurring once. The V and J genes are TRBV10-2 and TRBJ2-3, with a tentative D call TRBD2 (5 bases). The source material was CD4+ T cells from PBMCs. The sequence was collected from a human donor with Susac syndrome. The CDR3 DNA reads as TGCGCCAGCAGTCCACTAGTTATCCCCACAGATACGCAGTATTTT. This gives the protein CASSPLVIPTDTQYF.